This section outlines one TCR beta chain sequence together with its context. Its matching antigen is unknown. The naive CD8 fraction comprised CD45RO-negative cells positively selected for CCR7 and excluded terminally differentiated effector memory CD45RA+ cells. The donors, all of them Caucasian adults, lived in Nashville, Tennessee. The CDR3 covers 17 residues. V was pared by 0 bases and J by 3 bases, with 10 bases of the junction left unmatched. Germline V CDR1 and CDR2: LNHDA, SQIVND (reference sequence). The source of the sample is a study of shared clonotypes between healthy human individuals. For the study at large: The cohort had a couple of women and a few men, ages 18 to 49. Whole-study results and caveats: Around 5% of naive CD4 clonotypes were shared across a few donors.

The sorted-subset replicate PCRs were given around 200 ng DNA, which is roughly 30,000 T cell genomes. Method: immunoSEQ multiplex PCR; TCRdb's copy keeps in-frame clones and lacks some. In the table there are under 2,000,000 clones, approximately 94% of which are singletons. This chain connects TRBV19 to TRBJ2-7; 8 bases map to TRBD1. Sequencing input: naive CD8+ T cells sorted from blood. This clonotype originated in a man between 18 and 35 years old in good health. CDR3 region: CASSIDLAQGAYYEQYF. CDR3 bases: TGTGCCAGTAGTATAGATTTGGCCCAGGGGGCTTACTACGAGCAGTACTTC.